Sequencing of this TCR beta chain was carried out in a study of blood T cell repertoires in COVID-19. Across the whole study: Sites in the United States, Italy and Spain provided acute and convalescent COVID-19 samples. Nucleic acid was either cDNA or gDNA, and it came from T cells, B-cell-depleted T cells, or PBMCs.

As originally analysed: Estimation of nucleated cell counts relied on the amplification of reference gene primers. TCRdb's table, derived via immunoSEQ multiplex PCR, lists solely in-frame clones and lacks some. The V and J calls and clone size were taken over from that table, and D and trimming were inferred from the DNA. The table has under 300,000 clones, over 80% seen once. The CDR3 totals 13 residues. The ends lost 8 bases at V and 7 bases at J; junction bases unmatched: 5. Germline V gene sequence: CDR1 MNHEY, CDR2 SVGAGI. The TCR was taken from a woman in her thirties or forties with acute or convalescent COVID-19. The rearrangement links TRBV6-5 to TRBJ1-4; 9 bases align to TRBD1. Sequencing was performed on peripheral blood. CDR3 protein: CASRDRGVEKLFF. CDR3 bases: TGTGCCAGCCGAGACAGGGGGGTTGAAAAACTGTTTTTT.